Presented here are 9 T cell receptor beta chains from one specimen sequenced in a study of human T cells and chemical hapten exposure. Each CDR3 protein is one row after TCRdb ran MiXCR on the RACE reads. The sample consists of 100,000 to 150,000 distinct CDR3 sequences, approximately 9.5% of them appearing once. The time point: healthy volunteer bleed at 2 weeks. It was from unfractionated whole blood that total RNA was extracted. The sequencing input was whole blood. The receptors stem from a male donor in good health. Some clones in this sample may be carry-over from other donors' samples.

This clonotype was seen ten or more times. The J gene is TRBJ2-7, the V gene TRBV5-4; 16 bases map to TRBD2. Germline loops: CDR1 SGHNT, CDR2 YYREEE (reference sequence). The CDR3 length is 15 residues. Germline trimming cut 4 bases from V and 5 bases from J; bases unmatched to any gene: 3. The CDR3 protein is CASSPGLAGGDEQYF. CDR3 bases: TGTGCCAGCAGCCCGGGACTAGCGGGAGGGGACGAGCAGTACTTC. The whole variable domain, remainder taken from reference TRBV5-4 and TRBJ2-7, is ETGVTQSPTHLIKTRGQQVTLRCSSQSGHNTVSWYQQALGQGPQFIFQYYREEENGRGNFPPRFSGLQFPNYSSELNVNALELDDSALYLCASSPGLAGGDEQYFGPGTRLTVT.

V and J are TRBV5-1 and TRBJ1-4; tentative D call: TRBD1 (5 bases). The CDR3 totals 15 residues. V was trimmed by 2 bases and J by 7 bases, leaving 15 bases between them. The germline V gene encodes CDR1 SGHRS and CDR2 YFSETQ. CDR3 sequence (DNA): TGCGCCAGCAGCTTAAGGATGGGACTCGGTGAAAAACTGTTTTTT. Translating it yields CASSLRMGLGEKLFF.

A word on this clonotype: At one end the junction does not follow the germline gene, possibly because of a read error. This chain uses TRBV20-1 with TRBJ2-1; D may match TRBD1 or TRBD2 (5 bases each). The CDR3 covers 15 residues. CDR1 is DFQATT, CDR2 SNEGSKA, per germline (reference sequence). The CDR3 is CSAEGRRSSYNEQIF. In nucleotides, the CDR3 is TGCAGTGCAGAGGGACGGAGGAGCTCCTACAATGAGCAGATCTTC.

The genes are TRBV29-1 and TRBJ1-1, with 7 bases that match TRBD1. Germline CDR1 is SQVTM and CDR2 is ANQGSEA. The CDR3 is made up of 13 amino acids. Trimming removed 5 bases from V and 0 bases from J; junction bases left unmatched: 3. The CDR3 DNA reads TGCAGCGTTTGGACAGGACTGAACACTGAAGCTTTCTTT. Its protein is CSVWTGLNTEAFF.

This chain links TRBV7-2 with TRBJ2-1, with D hard to call. The V gene lost 6 bases and the J gene lost 4 bases, with 16 bases spanning the gap. Germline V lookup: CDR1 SGHTA, CDR2 FQGNSA. The CDR3 is 15 residues long. The DNA for the CDR3 is TGTGCCAGCAGTAAAGCCCGTAAAGGGTACAATGAGCAGTTCTTC. Protein: CASSKARKGYNEQFF. Looking up the rest from reference TRBV7-2 and TRBJ2-1 gives the full variable domain: GAGVSQSPSNKVTEKGKDVELRCDPISGHTALYWYRQSLGQGLEFLIYFQGNSAPDKSGLPSDRFSAERTGGSVSTLTIQRTQQEDSAVYLCASSKARKGYNEQFFGPGTRLTVL.

A few counts support this clonotype. The DNA of the CDR3 is TGTGCCAGCAGTGCGGGGGTTGGCTATGGCTACACCTTC. Encoded protein: CASSAGVGYGYTF. V usage is TRBV25-1 and J usage is TRBJ1-2; weak D call: TRBD1 (5 bases). The CDR3 is 13 amino acids. Trimming removed 4 bases at V and 4 bases at J, with 10 bases between. Germline-derived CDR1 and CDR2 are MGHDK and SYGVNS.

This clonotype came up a few times. The chain recombines TRBV9 with TRBJ1-1; 8 nucleotides match TRBD1. J was trimmed by 0 bases and V by 0 bases; bases with no gene match: 4. The length of the CDR3 is 16 residues. Germline CDR1 is SGDLS and CDR2 is YYNGEE. The chain's CDR3 is CASSVGTGGMNTEAFF. CDR3 coding DNA: TGTGCCAGCAGCGTAGGAACAGGGGGGATGAACACTGAAGCTTTCTTT.

This clonotype was seen many times. The CDR3 region is CATSDPVYLEETQYF. In DNA, the CDR3 is TGTGCCACCAGTGACCCGGTTTACCTCGAAGAGACCCAGTACTTC. This chain links TRBV24-1 with TRBJ2-5; no firm D call. V shed 4 bases and J shed 3 bases, with 14 bases lying between them. This CDR3 has 15 residues. Per germline, CDR1 KGHDR and CDR2 SFDVKD.

This clonotype was seen repeatedly, ten times or more. The J gene is TRBJ1-1, the V gene TRBV7-2; D is unclear. The CDR3 is made up of 12 amino acids. Germline CDR1 SGHTA, CDR2 FQGNSA. V lost 8 bases and J 1 base, leaving 8 bases between the germline ends. The DNA of the CDR3 is TGTGCCAGCGAGGTTACGAACACTGAAGCTTTCTTT. Protein sequence: CASEVTNTEAFF.